Listed below are T cell receptor beta chains from one sample, sequenced in a study of T-cell reconstitution after alpha-beta-depleted transplantation in children. MiXCR, applied by TCRdb to the PCR reads, yields one record per CDR3 protein. The profile covers around 300,000 distinct CDR3 sequences, with around 10% appearing a single time and just under 7.5% taken by the ten largest. This sample comprised PBMCs, obtained before TCRalphabeta/CD19-depleted stem cell transplant. These receptors all come from a boy less than two years old with acute myeloid leukemia, due to receive a stem cell transplant. Both conserved end residues are part of each CDR3. Rows may omit the clone size; those that give it use once, few, many or a size class.

V gene	clone size	J gene	CDR3 protein
TRBV6-2/TRBV6-3	NA	TRBJ2-2	CASSYSGVGTGELFF
TRBV19	NA	TRBJ2-4	CASSVAGGRGKNIQYF
TRBV29-1	NA	TRBJ2-5	CSVGRLGETQYF
TRBV5-6	many	TRBJ2-5	CASSLGAGSETQYF
TRBV28	many	TRBJ1-1	CASSLYPEAFF
TRBV29-1	NA	TRBJ2-7	CSVSGIGYEQYF
TRBV5-1	many	TRBJ2-6	CASSLGGHGTAFSGANVLTF
TRBV4-2	NA	TRBJ2-3	CASSQRDRGATDTQYF
TRBV5-1	many	TRBJ1-2	CASRISGNYGYTF
TRBV12-5	many	TRBJ1-5	CASGLGTGGYSNQPQHF
TRBV29-1	many	TRBJ1-1	CSVEDLTEAFF
TRBV15	many	TRBJ2-7	CASSTGGGAYEQYF
TRBV20-1	NA	TRBJ2-5	CSARDQQRGFKETQYF
TRBV28	NA	TRBJ2-1	CASSPLGTSGSYNEQFF
TRBV12-3/TRBV12-4	many	TRBJ2-7	CASSPDRERVPYEQYF
TRBV12-3/TRBV12-4	NA	TRBJ2-6	CASTYGAGAYSGANVLTF
TRBV7-2	many	TRBJ2-2	CASTLSGSAGVRELFF
TRBV29-1	many	TRBJ1-5	CSVMGPGQPQHF
TRBV28	many	TRBJ2-3	CASKEGRAGRSADTQYF
TRBV4-2	few	TRBJ1-2	CAISPGPLYSGYTF
TRBV10-3	many	TRBJ2-1	CAIRGLAGGGEQFF
TRBV19	NA	TRBJ2-1	CASRQGGTNEQFF
TRBV6-2/TRBV6-3	many	TRBJ2-1	CASSYFFETRTRGIDEQFF
TRBV7-2	many	TRBJ2-3	CASSLALSGGTDTQYF
TRBV15	many	TRBJ2-5	CATSRDSRLGETQYF
TRBV12-3/TRBV12-4	many	TRBJ2-3	CASTLAGPFSSTDTQYF